Below are 18 T cell receptor beta chains sequenced from a single sample in a study of response to subunit inactivated influenza vaccine. TCRdb ran MiXCR on the RT-PCR reads and lists one entry per CDR3 protein. The sample has hundreds of thousands of distinct CDR3 sequences, roughly 9.8% seen once. The sequencing used PBMCs from blood, collected about 40 days after vaccination. The receptors stem from a man aged 45-60 years who received an inactivated influenza vaccine.

This clonotype was seen repeatedly, ten times or more. The chain combines TRBV12-3 or TRBV12-4 with TRBJ1-4; D gene unclear. V was cut by 2 bases and J by 5 bases, with 9 bases left in between. The CDR3 consists of 14 residues. The CDR3 nucleotides read TGTGCCAGCAGTTTACAGTCCCCAAATGAAAAACTGTTTTTT. The encoded protein is CASSLQSPNEKLFF.

V gene TRBV7-9 combines with J gene TRBJ2-3, with 8 bases that match TRBD1. Germline trimming cut 7 bases from V and 5 bases from J; bases unmatched to any gene: 14. The CDR3 has 16 amino acids. Germline V gene sequence: CDR1 SEHNR, CDR2 FQNEAQ (reference sequence). The CDR3 spells CASTPPTQGAGDTQYF. As DNA, the CDR3 is TGTGCCAGCACCCCACCCACCCAGGGGGCAGGAGATACGCAGTATTTT.

V gene TRBV4-1 combines with J gene TRBJ2-3; tentative D call: TRBD2 (6 bases). The CDR3 covers 14 residues. V lost 1 base and J lost 8, with 13 bases in between. CDR1 is MGHRA and CDR2 is YSYEKL in the germline V gene. DNA for the CDR3: TGCGCCAGCAGCCAAGGACTAGGCGCGGGTACGCAGTATTTT. This gives the protein CASSQGLGAGTQYF.

This clonotype was found many times. The rearrangement links TRBV7-2 to TRBJ2-7; D might be TRBD1 or TRBD2, each matching 6 bases. V was trimmed by 2 bases and J by 0 bases, leaving 20 bases between them. CDR1 and CDR2 from the germline V gene are SGHTA and FQGNSA. The length of the CDR3 is 18 residues. In DNA form, the CDR3 reads TGTGCCAGCAGCTTATCGGCAGGGGACGGGAGAGTCTCCTACGAGCAGTACTTC. This codes for CASSLSAGDGRVSYEQYF.

The chain carries TRBV10-3 and TRBJ2-2; 9 bases map to TRBD1. The germline CDR1 and CDR2 sequences are ENHRY and SYGVKD. CDR3 size: 15 residues. Trimming at V came to 10 bases and at J to 4 bases, leaving 10 bases not matched to a gene. The CDR3 bases are TGTGCCACCACCGGGACAGGGAGTCCCACCGGGGAGCTGTTTTTT. The encoded protein is CATTGTGSPTGELFF.

The rearrangement uses TRBV27 and TRBJ2-1; 10 positions match TRBD2. CDR3 length: 18 residues. V gave up 6 bases and J gave up 4 bases; unmatched junction bases: 15. Looked up from germline, CDR1 is MNHEY and CDR2 is SMNVEV (reference sequence). The CDR3: CASSTGTVGLAEYNEQFF. CDR3 DNA sequence: TGTGCCAGCAGCACAGGGACCGTCGGACTAGCGGAATACAATGAGCAGTTCTTC.

The chain combines TRBV20-1 with TRBJ1-1, with 9 bases lining up with TRBD1. The germline CDR1 and CDR2 sequences are DFQATT and SNEGSKA (reference sequence). Unmatched junction bases numbered 7, after V lost 7 bases and J lost 4 bases. The CDR3 contains 13 residues. The CDR3: CSVTQGAGTEAFF. CDR3 bases: TGCAGTGTCACACAGGGGGCGGGCACTGAAGCTTTCTTT.

This clonotype appeared many times. The gene calls are TRBV12-3 or TRBV12-4 and TRBJ2-5; possibly TRBD1 for D (5 bases). V was pared by 3 bases and J by 5 bases, with 16 bases between. This CDR3 has 15 residues. CDR3 loop: CASSFAAGSGETQYF. As DNA, the CDR3 is TGTGCCAGCAGTTTTGCCGCAGGGTCTGGGGAGACCCAGTACTTC.

This clonotype was counted only a few times. The chain recombines TRBV20-1 with TRBJ2-1, with unresolved D. V dropped 1 base and J dropped 6 bases, with 10 bases sitting between them. Germline V gene data show CDR1 as DFQATT and CDR2 as SNEGSKA (reference sequence). The CDR3 sequence is 13 residues long. CDR3 loop: CSARGLVGNEQFF. The CDR3 DNA reads as TGCAGTGCTAGAGGGTTGGTAGGCAATGAGCAGTTCTTC.

This clonotype was seen many times. The chain carries TRBV20-1 and TRBJ2-3; D not resolved. The CDR3 has 11 residues. From germline, CDR1 is DFQATT and CDR2 SNEGSKA (reference sequence). V was trimmed by 6 bases and J by 3 bases, leaving 7 bases between them. Here the CDR3 reads CSATRTDTQYF. The CDR3 DNA reads TGCAGTGCCACCAGGACAGATACGCAGTATTTT.

This clonotype was recorded a few times. V gene TRBV28 combines with J gene TRBJ1-6; TRBD1 matches 10 bases. This CDR3 comprises 15 residues. The V gene's germline CDR1 is MDHEN and CDR2 SYDVKM. Trimming cost V 6 bases and J 5 bases; bases outside gene matches: 4. CDR3 sequence (DNA): TGTGCCAGCAGGGGACAGGGGATAAATAATTCACCCCTCCACTTT. Translating it yields CASRGQGINNSPLHF.

This clonotype was seen at least ten times. This chain uses TRBV20-1 with TRBJ2-1; 11 nucleotides agree with TRBD2. The length of the CDR3 is 15 residues. The V gene's germline CDR1 is DFQATT and CDR2 SNEGSKA (reference sequence). J was trimmed by 0 bases and V by 6 bases; bases with no gene match: 4. The CDR3 bases are TGCAGTGCACTAGCGGGAGTGGGCTCCTACAATGAGCAGTTCTTC. It specifies CSALAGVGSYNEQFF.

The table lists this clonotype with a few counts. The rearrangement joins TRBV5-5 to TRBJ1-3; D is uncertain. V was clipped by 4 bases and J by 0 bases, with 11 bases between them. Germline values: CDR1 SGHKS, CDR2 YYEKEE (reference sequence). The CDR3 consists of 15 residues. The CDR3 loop reads CASSQILSSGNTIYF. Here the CDR3 DNA reads TGTGCCAGCAGCCAAATACTGTCCTCTGGAAACACCATATATTTT.

In its sample, this clonotype was seen many times. This sequence joins TRBV12-3 or TRBV12-4 and TRBJ2-1; 13 bases fit TRBD2. The CDR3 is 15 residues long. The J segment lost 9 bases and the V segment lost 4 bases, leaving 6 bases of the junction unmatched. In nucleotides, the CDR3 is TGTGCCAGCAGTTCACCGGGACTAGCGGGACTTGAGCAGTTCTTC. Its protein product is CASSSPGLAGLEQFF.

CDR3: CSADREGEQYF. In nucleotides, the CDR3 is TGCAGTGCTGACAGGGAAGGGGAGCAGTACTTC. The chain uses TRBV20-1 and TRBJ2-7; 7 positions match TRBD1. Germline V lookup: CDR1 DFQATT, CDR2 SNEGSKA (reference sequence). This CDR3 contains 11 residues. The V and J ends lost 5 bases and 7 bases, in that order; junction bases with no gene match: 5.

V gene TRBV5-8 combines with J gene TRBJ1-5; D is undetermined. The V gene's germline CDR1 is SGHTS and CDR2 YDEGEE. The CDR3 runs to 16 residues. V was pared by 3 bases and J by 3 bases, with 16 bases between. For the CDR3, the DNA is TGTGCCAGCAGCTCCGACACTGCCTCCTCCAATCAGCCCCAGCATTTT. This codes for CASSSDTASSNQPQHF. Drawing the rest from reference TRBV5-8 and TRBJ1-5, the complete variable domain is EAGVTQSPTHLIKTRGQQATLRCSPISGHTSVYWYQQALGLGLQFLLWYDEGEERNRGNFPPRFSGRQFPNYSSELNVNALELEDSALYLCASSSDTASSNQPQHFGDGTRLSIL.

Only a few counts were recorded for this clonotype. The rearrangement joins TRBV27 to TRBJ1-6, with no clear D. V lost 2 bases, J lost 4 bases, and 6 bases lay in between. The CDR3 runs 14 residues. Germline CDR1 MNHEY, CDR2 SMNVEV (reference sequence). The CDR3 protein is CASSLSLYNSPLHF. CDR3 bases: TGTGCCAGCAGTTTAAGTTTATATAATTCACCCCTCCACTTT.

This clonotype was observed many times. The chain links TRBV20-1 to TRBJ2-1, with 12 bases aligning to TRBD2. Trimming removed 3 bases from V and 15 bases from J; junction bases left unmatched: 9. CDR1 and CDR2 from the germline V gene are DFQATT and SNEGSKA (reference sequence). The CDR3 covers 13 residues. CDR3 region: CSARPSGRAGAFF. The CDR3 coding sequence is TGCAGTGCTAGGCCTAGCGGGAGGGCCGGGGCGTTCTTC.